This is a list of T cell receptor beta chains from one sample in a study of control samples from healthy donors and cancer patients. Some clones are missing from TCRdb's copy, which holds only in-frame ones; the method was immunoSEQ multiplex PCR. The data contain around 100,000 clones, 90% of them singletons. The sequenced material came from blood. These receptors were collected from a woman in her late teens or twenties in good health. The CDR3 runs from the conserved cysteine through the conserved F or W. Each record gives: D gene, clone size, J gene, V gene, CDR3 protein, CDR3 DNA. A D gene is named only where the DNA matches it firmly. Some rows have no size entry. The others give once, few or many, or a class for an expanded clone.

D: TRBD1; size: NA; J: TRBJ1-1; V: TRBV13; CDR3: CASSLGQDRKAFF; DNA: TGTGCCAGCAGCTTAGGCCAGGACAGGAAGGCTTTCTTT
D: NA; size: NA; J: TRBJ1-1; V: TRBV5-1; CDR3: CASSLGYGAGTEAFF; DNA: TGCGCCAGCAGCTTGGGGTATGGGGCTGGAACTGAAGCTTTCTTT
D: NA; size: once; J: TRBJ2-7; V: TRBV25-1; CDR3: CASSSYEQYF; DNA: TGTGCCAGCAGCAGCTACGAGCAGTACTTC
D: NA; size: NA; J: TRBJ1-1; V: TRBV10-2; CDR3: CASRDSPWAAMNTEAFF; DNA: TGCGCCAGCAGGGACAGTCCTTGGGCGGCCATGAACACTGAAGCTTTCTTT
D: TRBD1; size: NA; J: TRBJ1-2; V: TRBV3-1/TRBV3-2; CDR3: CASSHLGTGGDGYTF; DNA: TGTGCCAGCAGCCACCTAGGGACAGGGGGAGATGGCTACACCTTC
D: TRBD1; size: NA; J: TRBJ2-7; V: TRBV5-1; CDR3: CASSLWAGGSYEQYF; DNA: TGCGCCAGCAGCTTGTGGGCAGGGGGCTCCTACGAGCAGTACTTC
D: NA; size: NA; J: TRBJ1-2; V: TRBV7-9; CDR3: CASSSSTAVTRHYGYTF; DNA: TGTGCCAGCAGCTCTTCCACCGCGGTAACCCGCCACTATGGCTACACCTTC
D: TRBD2; size: NA; J: TRBJ2-1; V: TRBV7-9; CDR3: CASTGISGGYNEQFF; DNA: TGTGCCAGCACCGGGATTAGCGGGGGGTATAATGAGCAGTTCTTC
D: NA; size: NA; J: TRBJ1-2; V: TRBV6-5; CDR3: CASSSTGSWNGYTF; DNA: TGTGCCAGCAGTTCAACAGGGTCTTGGAATGGCTACACCTTC
D: NA; size: NA; J: TRBJ1-1; V: TRBV5-1; CDR3: CASSQVAYMNTEAFF; DNA: TGCGCCAGCAGCCAAGTCGCTTACATGAACACTGAAGCTTTCTTT
D: NA; size: NA; J: TRBJ1-2; V: TRBV6-6; CDR3: CATEGRIDGYTF; DNA: TGTGCCACGGAGGGGAGGATAGATGGCTACACCTTC
D: NA; size: NA; J: TRBJ1-2; V: TRBV19; CDR3: CATVGQHYGYTF; DNA: TGTGCCACCGTGGGCCAACACTATGGCTACACCTTC
D: NA; size: NA; J: TRBJ2-3; V: TRBV6-6; CDR3: CASSSYTDTQYF; DNA: TGTGCCAGCAGTTCCTACACAGATACGCAGTATTTT
D: TRBD2; size: NA; J: TRBJ2-5; V: TRBV13; CDR3: CASSFTSGGLQETQYF; DNA: TGTGCCAGCAGCTTTACTAGCGGGGGATTACAAGAGACCCAGTACTTC
D: NA; size: NA; J: TRBJ2-3; V: TRBV18; CDR3: CASSPDDVSTDTQYF; DNA: TGTGCCAGCTCACCAGATGACGTTTCGACAGATACGCAGTATTTT
D: TRBD2; size: NA; J: TRBJ2-1; V: TRBV7-7; CDR3: CASSLSGGGANEQFF; DNA: TGTGCCAGCAGCTTATCTGGCGGGGGGGCCAATGAGCAGTTCTTC
D: NA; size: few; J: TRBJ2-3; V: TRBV4-1; CDR3: CASSQESRHTQYF; DNA: TGCGCCAGCAGCCAAGAATCCAGACATACGCAGTATTTT
D: TRBD2; size: NA; J: TRBJ2-7; V: TRBV10-3; CDR3: CAISEVTSGVYEQYF; DNA: TGTGCCATCAGTGAGGTGACTAGCGGGGTCTACGAGCAGTACTTC
D: NA; size: few; J: TRBJ1-2; V: TRBV7-8; CDR3: CASSFRDYGYTF; DNA: TGTGCCAGCAGCTTCAGAGACTATGGCTACACCTTC
D: NA; size: NA; J: TRBJ2-2; V: TRBV6-6; CDR3: CASSAGTGELFF; DNA: TGTGCCAGCAGCGCAGGGACCGGGGAGCTGTTTTTT
D: NA; size: NA; J: TRBJ1-1; V: TRBV29-1; CDR3: CSAQGQGGTEAFF; DNA: TGCAGCGCCCAAGGGCAGGGCGGCACTGAAGCTTTCTTT
D: NA; size: NA; J: TRBJ2-5; V: TRBV6-5; CDR3: CASSSGIGETQYF; DNA: TGTGCCAGCAGCTCAGGGATCGGCGAGACCCAGTACTTC
D: TRBD1; size: once; J: TRBJ1-3; V: TRBV14; CDR3: CASSQVGTGGRRGNTIYF; DNA: TGTGCCAGCAGCCAAGTTGGGACAGGGGGAAGAAGGGGAAACACCATATATTTT
D: TRBD1; size: NA; J: TRBJ2-1; V: TRBV5-6; CDR3: CASLQGGSYNEQFF; DNA: TGTGCCAGTCTACAGGGGGGCTCCTACAATGAGCAGTTCTTC
D: NA; size: NA; J: TRBJ2-7; V: TRBV7-6; CDR3: CASSPTGVPYEQYF; DNA: TGTGCCAGCAGCCCCACGGGGGTTCCCTACGAGCAATACTTC
D: TRBD1; size: NA; J: TRBJ1-1; V: TRBV6-6; CDR3: CASSYSSRGITEAFF; DNA: TGTGCCAGCAGTTACTCGAGCAGGGGGATAACTGAAGCTTTCTTT
D: NA; size: NA; J: TRBJ1-1; V: TRBV5-1; CDR3: CASSRGTGPGTEAFF; DNA: TGCGCCAGCAGCCGGGGGACCGGTCCGGGCACTGAAGCTTTCTTT
D: NA; size: NA; J: TRBJ2-3; V: TRBV10-3; CDR3: CAIYQRASTDTQYF; DNA: TGTGCCATTTACCAGCGGGCTAGCACAGATACGCAGTATTTT
D: NA; size: NA; J: TRBJ2-2; V: TRBV14; CDR3: CASSWRGANTGELFF; DNA: TGTGCCAGCAGCTGGCGGGGTGCGAACACCGGGGAGCTGTTTTTT
D: NA; size: once; J: TRBJ1-2; V: TRBV6-5; CDR3: CASSSGSPNYGYTF; DNA: TGTGCCAGCAGTTCGGGGTCACCGAACTATGGCTACACCTTC
D: NA; size: NA; J: TRBJ1-1; V: TRBV7-9; CDR3: CASSLIWRTAEAFF; DNA: TGTGCCAGCAGCTTGATTTGGAGAACAGCTGAAGCTTTCTTT
D: TRBD1; size: NA; J: TRBJ2-7; V: TRBV6-4; CDR3: CASSPGTARYEQYF; DNA: TGTGCCAGCAGCCCCGGGACAGCTCGCTACGAGCAGTACTTC
D: TRBD1; size: NA; J: TRBJ2-7; V: TRBV10-3; CDR3: CAISDRDSDYEQYF; DNA: TGTGCCATCAGTGACCGGGACAGCGACTACGAGCAGTACTTC
D: NA; size: NA; J: TRBJ1-3; V: TRBV5-4; CDR3: CASSSRSAGNTIYF; DNA: TGTGCCAGCAGCTCGCGATCCGCTGGAAACACCATATATTTT
D: NA; size: NA; J: TRBJ1-2; V: TRBV5-1; CDR3: CASSFKSTANYGYTF; DNA: TGCGCCAGCAGCTTTAAATCGACAGCTAACTATGGCTACACCTTC
D: TRBD1; size: NA; J: TRBJ2-3; V: TRBV3-1/TRBV3-2; CDR3: CASSQSKRGQGFTDTQYF; DNA: TGTGCCAGCAGCCAATCAAAACGCGGACAGGGCTTCACAGATACGCAGTATTTT
D: NA; size: NA; J: TRBJ1-1; V: TRBV15; CDR3: CATSRARDGYTEAFF; DNA: TGTGCCACCAGCAGAGCCCGGGACGGATACACTGAAGCTTTCTTT
D: NA; size: NA; J: TRBJ1-6; V: TRBV6-4; CDR3: CASRRGVGSPLHF; DNA: TGTGCCAGCAGGCGGGGGGTGGGCTCACCCCTCCACTTT
D: NA; size: NA; J: TRBJ1-3; V: TRBV5-6; CDR3: CASSSDLRSGNTIYF; DNA: TGTGCCAGCAGCTCCGATCTGCGCTCTGGAAACACCATATATTTT
D: TRBD1; size: few; J: TRBJ2-7; V: TRBV5-8; CDR3: CASSLGSWGWDRGPHEQYF; DNA: TGTGCCAGCAGCTTGGGTTCTTGGGGTTGGGACAGGGGTCCCCACGAGCAGTACTTC
D: TRBD2; size: once; J: TRBJ2-2; V: TRBV5-4; CDR3: CASSPRTSGNTGELFF; DNA: TGTGCCAGCAGCCCGAGGACTAGCGGGAACACCGGGGAGCTGTTTTTT
D: NA; size: NA; J: TRBJ1-5; V: TRBV18; CDR3: CASSLSGPNQPQHF; DNA: TGTGCCAGCTCACTTTCCGGACCCAATCAGCCCCAGCATTTT
D: TRBD1; size: once; J: TRBJ2-5; V: TRBV5-1; CDR3: CASSFGGRTGGFQETQYF; DNA: TGCGCCAGCAGCTTCGGGGGAAGGACAGGGGGCTTCCAAGAGACCCAGTACTTC
D: NA; size: NA; J: TRBJ1-2; V: TRBV20-1; CDR3: CSASRRGDYGYTF; DNA: TGCAGTGCTAGTCGGAGGGGAGACTATGGCTACACCTTC
D: NA; size: NA; J: TRBJ2-1; V: TRBV27; CDR3: CASSPSGTQSYNEQFF; DNA: TGTGCCAGCAGTCCCTCCGGGACACAATCCTACAATGAGCAGTTCTTC
D: NA; size: NA; J: TRBJ1-2; V: TRBV5-1; CDR3: CASAPGQSSLYGYTF; DNA: TGCGCCAGCGCGCCGGGACAAAGCTCCCTCTATGGCTACACCTTC